This TCR beta chain was captured in a study of blood T cell repertoires in COVID-19. Overall study context: Collection of acute and convalescent COVID-19 samples took place in the United States, Italy and Spain. Sample material is recorded as cDNA or gDNA derived from T cells, B-cell-depleted T cells, or PBMCs.

Germline values: CDR1 SGHDT, CDR2 YYEEEE. V was pared by 3 bases and J by 0 bases, with 16 bases between. This CDR3 contains 17 residues. Authors' methods: Amplification with reference gene primers provided the estimates of nucleated cell counts. Some clones are missing from TCRdb's copy, which holds only in-frame ones; the method was immunoSEQ multiplex PCR. Clone size and the V and J calls come from that table; the DNA yielded D and trimming. This sample has 80,000 to 95,000 clones, with more than 70% found just once. V is TRBV5-6 and J is TRBJ1-3, with D uncertain. The receptor's source is a human donor in a cohort sampled during active COVID-19. The material sequenced was peripheral blood. The CDR3 bases are TGTGCCAGCAGCTCCGGGGTGATGAGGGCCTCTGGAAACACCATATATTTT. The encoded protein is CASSSGVMRASGNTIYF.